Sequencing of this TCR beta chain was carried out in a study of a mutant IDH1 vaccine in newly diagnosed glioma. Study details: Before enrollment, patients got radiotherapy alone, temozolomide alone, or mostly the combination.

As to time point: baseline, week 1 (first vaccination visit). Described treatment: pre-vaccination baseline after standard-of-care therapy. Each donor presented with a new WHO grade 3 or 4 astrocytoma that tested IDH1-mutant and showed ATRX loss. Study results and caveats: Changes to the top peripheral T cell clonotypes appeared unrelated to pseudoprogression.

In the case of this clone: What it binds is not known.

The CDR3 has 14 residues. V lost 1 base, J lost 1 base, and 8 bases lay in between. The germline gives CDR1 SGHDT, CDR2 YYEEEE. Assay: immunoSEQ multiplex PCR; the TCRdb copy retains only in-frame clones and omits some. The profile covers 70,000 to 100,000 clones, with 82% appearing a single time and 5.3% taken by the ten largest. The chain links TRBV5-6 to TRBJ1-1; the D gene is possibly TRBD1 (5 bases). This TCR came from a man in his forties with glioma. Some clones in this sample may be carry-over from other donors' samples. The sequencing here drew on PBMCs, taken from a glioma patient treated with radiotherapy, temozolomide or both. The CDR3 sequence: CASSLWGENTEAFF. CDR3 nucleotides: TGTGCCAGCAGCTTGTGGGGGGAGAACACTGAAGCTTTCTTT. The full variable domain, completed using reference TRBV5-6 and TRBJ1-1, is DAGVTQSPTHLIKTRGQQVTLRCSPKSGHDTVSWYQQALGQGPQFIFQYYEEEERQRGNFPDRFSGHQFPNYSSELNVNALLLGDSALYLCASSLWGENTEAFFGQGTRLTVV.